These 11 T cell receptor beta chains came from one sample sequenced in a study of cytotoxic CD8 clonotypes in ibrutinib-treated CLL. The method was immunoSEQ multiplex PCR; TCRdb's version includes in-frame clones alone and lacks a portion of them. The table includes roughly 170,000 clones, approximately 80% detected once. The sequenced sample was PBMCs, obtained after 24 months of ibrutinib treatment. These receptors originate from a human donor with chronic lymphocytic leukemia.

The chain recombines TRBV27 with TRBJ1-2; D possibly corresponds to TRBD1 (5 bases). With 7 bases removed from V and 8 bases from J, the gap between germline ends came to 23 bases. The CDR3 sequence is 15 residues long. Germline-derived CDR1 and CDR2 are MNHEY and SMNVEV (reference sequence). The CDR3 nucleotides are TGTGCCAGCACCCCCTCCCCGGGGGGTACGGGCGGCTACACCTTC. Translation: CASTPSPGGTGGYTF.

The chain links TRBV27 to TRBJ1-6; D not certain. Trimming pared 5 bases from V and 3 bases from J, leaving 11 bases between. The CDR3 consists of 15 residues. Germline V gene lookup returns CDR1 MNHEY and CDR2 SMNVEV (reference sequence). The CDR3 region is CASSAWIGYNSPLHF. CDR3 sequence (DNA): TGTGCCAGCAGTGCCTGGATCGGCTATAATTCACCCCTCCACTTT.

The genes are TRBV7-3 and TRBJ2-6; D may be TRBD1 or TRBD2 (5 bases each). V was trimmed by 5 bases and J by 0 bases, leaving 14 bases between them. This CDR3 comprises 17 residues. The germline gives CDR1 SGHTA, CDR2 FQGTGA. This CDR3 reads CASSPGAQDSGANVLTF. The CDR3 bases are TGTGCCAGCAGCCCCGGGGCCCAGGACTCTGGGGCCAACGTCCTGACTTTC. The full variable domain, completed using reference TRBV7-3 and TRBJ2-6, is GAGVSQTPSNKVTEKGKYVELRCDPISGHTALYWYRQSLGQGPEFLIYFQGTGAADDSGLPNDRFFAVRPEGSVSTLKIQRTERGDSAVYLCASSPGAQDSGANVLTFGAGSRLTVL.

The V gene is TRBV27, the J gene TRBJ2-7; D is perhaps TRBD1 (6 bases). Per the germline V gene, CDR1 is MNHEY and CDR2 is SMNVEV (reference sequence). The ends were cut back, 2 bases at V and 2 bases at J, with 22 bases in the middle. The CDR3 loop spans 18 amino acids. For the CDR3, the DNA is TGTGCCAGCAGTTTAAATCGAGCCGGGACAAGCCGACCCTACGAGCAGTACTTC. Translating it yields CASSLNRAGTSRPYEQYF.

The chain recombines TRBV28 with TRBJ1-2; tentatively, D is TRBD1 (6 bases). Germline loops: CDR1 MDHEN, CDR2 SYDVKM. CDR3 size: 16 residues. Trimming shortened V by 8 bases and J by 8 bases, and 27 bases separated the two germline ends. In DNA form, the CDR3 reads TGTGCCAGCCGGGTCACGGGGGCGCCCCTTCTGGGAGGCTACACCTTC. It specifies CASRVTGAPLLGGYTF.

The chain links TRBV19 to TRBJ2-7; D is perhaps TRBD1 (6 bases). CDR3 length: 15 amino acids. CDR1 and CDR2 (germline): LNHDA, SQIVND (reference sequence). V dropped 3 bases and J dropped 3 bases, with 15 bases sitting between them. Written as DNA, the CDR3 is TGTGCCAGTAGTATGGGGCAGGGGATAAACTACGAGCAGTACTTC. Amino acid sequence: CASSMGQGINYEQYF.

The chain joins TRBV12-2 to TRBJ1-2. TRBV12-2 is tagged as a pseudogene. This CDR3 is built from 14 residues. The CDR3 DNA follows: TGTGCAAGTCGCTTAACGGGGGCTCTCTATGGCTACACCTTC. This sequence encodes CASRLTGALYGYTF.

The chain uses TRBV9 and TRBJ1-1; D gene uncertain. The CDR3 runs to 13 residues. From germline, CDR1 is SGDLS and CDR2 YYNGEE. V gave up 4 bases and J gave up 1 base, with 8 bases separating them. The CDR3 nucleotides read TGTGCCAGCAGCCGATACCCGAACACTGAAGCTTTCTTT. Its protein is CASSRYPNTEAFF.

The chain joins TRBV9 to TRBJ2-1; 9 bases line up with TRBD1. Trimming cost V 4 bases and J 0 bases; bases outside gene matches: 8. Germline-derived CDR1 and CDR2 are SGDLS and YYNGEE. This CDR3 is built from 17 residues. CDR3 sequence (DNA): TGTGCCAGCAGCATACCGGGACAGGGTGGCTCCTACAATGAGCAGTTCTTC. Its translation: CASSIPGQGGSYNEQFF.

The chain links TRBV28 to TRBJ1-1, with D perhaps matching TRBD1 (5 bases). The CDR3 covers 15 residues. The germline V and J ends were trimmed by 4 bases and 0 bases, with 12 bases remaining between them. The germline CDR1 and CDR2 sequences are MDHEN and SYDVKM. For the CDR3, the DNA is TGTGCCAGCAGTTACCGACAGCTAATGAACACTGAAGCTTTCTTT. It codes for CASSYRQLMNTEAFF.

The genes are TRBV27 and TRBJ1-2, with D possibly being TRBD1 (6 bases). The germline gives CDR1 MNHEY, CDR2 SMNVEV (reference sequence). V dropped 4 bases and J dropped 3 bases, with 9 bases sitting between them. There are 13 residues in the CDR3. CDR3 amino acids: CASSWGADYGYTF. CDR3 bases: TGTGCCAGCAGTTGGGGGGCTGACTATGGCTACACCTTC.